This TCR beta chain was captured by sequencing in a study of identical twins. Via MiXCR, TCRdb re-called the 5' RACE reads, giving one row per CDR3 protein. There are some 630,000 distinct CDR3 sequences in the sample; roughly 6.6% occur only once, and about 1.5% lies in the top ten. The sample holds many counts of this clonotype. These data are also associated with another study on yellow fever vaccine responses in identical twins.

Sample: PBMCs. This receptor was identified in a woman aged 18-29 years in good health.

The DNA of the CDR3 is TGTGCCAGCAGTACCGGACAGGGTGGGGGCCCTAAGCAGTTCTTC. This sequence encodes CASSTGQGGGPKQFF. This sequence joins TRBV27 and TRBJ2-1; 8 bases are shared with TRBD1. J was trimmed by 11 bases and V by 5 bases; bases with no gene match: 14. Germline loops: CDR1 MNHEY, CDR2 SMNVEV (reference sequence). The CDR3 is made up of 15 amino acids.